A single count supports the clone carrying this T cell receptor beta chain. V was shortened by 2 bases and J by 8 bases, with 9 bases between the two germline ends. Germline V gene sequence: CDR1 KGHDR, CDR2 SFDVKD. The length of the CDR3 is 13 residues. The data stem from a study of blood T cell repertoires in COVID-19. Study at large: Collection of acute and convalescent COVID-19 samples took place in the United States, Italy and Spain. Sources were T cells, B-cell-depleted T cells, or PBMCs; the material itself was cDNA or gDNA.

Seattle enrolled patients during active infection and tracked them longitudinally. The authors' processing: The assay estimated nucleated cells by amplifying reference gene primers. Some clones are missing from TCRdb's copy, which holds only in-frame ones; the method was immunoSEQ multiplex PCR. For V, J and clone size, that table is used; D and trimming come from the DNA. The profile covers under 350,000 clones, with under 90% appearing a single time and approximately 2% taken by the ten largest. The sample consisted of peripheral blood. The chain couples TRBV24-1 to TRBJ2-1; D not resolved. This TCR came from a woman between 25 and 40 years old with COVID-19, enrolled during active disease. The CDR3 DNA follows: TGTGCCACCAGTGATTCCTCACGGGATGAGCAGTTCTTC. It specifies CATSDSSRDEQFF.